This T cell receptor beta chain came from a study of blood T cells in healthy people across ages. Whole-study results and caveats: The authors considered diversity estimates from one million T cells to be underestimates.

This CDR3 spans 14 amino acids. CDR1 SGHDT and CDR2 YYEEEE come from the germline V gene. About this clonotype itself: Antigen: not known. At one of its ends the junction is not consistent with the germline gene, which may arise from a read error.

Alongside a J-beta primer mix, a sample-barcoded 5' primer served in a second PCR lasting roughly 6 to 11 cycles. Tags on each cDNA molecule came from a template-switch adaptor with 12 random nucleotides. Each sample yielded at least 3 million CDR3-containing paired-end reads. Each CDR3 protein gets one entry after TCRdb re-called the 5' RACE reads with MiXCR. The sample contains about 1.8 million distinct CDR3 sequences, roughly 50% of which appear only once. Total RNA, at least 5 micrograms per sample, was extracted from PBMCs. The specimen sequenced was blood. The TCR sequence derives from a woman aged 40 to 50 in good health. The rearrangement joins TRBV5-6 to TRBJ2-3; the match to TRBD1 covers 7 bases. CDR3 nucleotides: TGTGCCGGCAGAGACCGGACAGGTTCAGATACGCAGTATTTT. Its translation: CAGRDRTGSDTQYF.